This T cell receptor beta chain was captured by sequencing in a study of T cells after yellow fever vaccination. For the study at large: Fractions with few cells were prepared using SMART-Seq v4 Ultra Low Input. Overall study findings and caveats: Although most clonotypes did not, a small share appeared in both CD4 and CD8 compartments.

Note on this clonotype: Its antigen is undetermined.

TCRdb ran MiXCR on the 5' RACE reads and lists one entry per CDR3 protein. The sample holds a few hundred thousand distinct CDR3 sequences; about 17% are singletons and the top ten take roughly 17%. V lost 7 bases, J lost 3 bases, and 15 bases lay in between. The CDR3 is 14 amino acids. Germline CDR1 reads SGHTA; CDR2 reads FQGNSA. The gene calls are TRBV7-2 and TRBJ1-1, with D unresolved. The specimen was PBMCs, collected about 5 days after the first yellow fever vaccination. The clonotype was recovered from a young man who received the YFV17D yellow fever vaccine. The CDR3 sequence is CASTQPGLYTEAFF. The CDR3 DNA sequence: TGTGCCAGCACCCAACCAGGTTTATACACTGAAGCTTTCTTT. The variable domain in full, with the rest retrieved from reference TRBV7-2 and TRBJ1-1, is GAGVSQSPSNKVTEKGKDVELRCDPISGHTALYWYRQSLGQGLEFLIYFQGNSAPDKSGLPSDRFSAERTGGSVSTLTIQRTQQEDSAVYLCASTQPGLYTEAFFGQGTRLTVV.